A single sample is the source of the 17 T cell receptor beta chains below, sequenced in a study of human T cells and chemical hapten exposure. Noted time point: pre-sensitization, week 0. The treatment: therapeutic diphenylcyclopropenone sensitization with weekly scalp DPC. TCRdb reanalysed the RACE reads using MiXCR and keeps one entry per CDR3 protein. The sample records a few hundred thousand distinct CDR3 sequences, roughly 8.9% being singletons. The sequencing here drew on whole blood, taken in connection with sensitization to the hapten diphenylcyclopropenone (DPC). The receptors shown here come from a woman in her forties with alopecia areata. Some clones in this sample may be carry-over from other donors' samples.

This clonotype was seen more than once but under ten times. This chain connects TRBV5-6 to TRBJ2-2; TRBD1 matches at 9 bases. After removal of 2 bases from V and 0 bases from J, the junction contained 2 bases not matched to a gene. Germline-derived CDR1 and CDR2 are SGHDT and YYEEEE. This CDR3 has 16 amino acids. The CDR3 coding sequence is TGTGCCAGCAGCTTTCGACAGGGGGCGAACACCGGGGAGCTGTTTTTT. Its translation: CASSFRQGANTGELFF.

In nucleotides, the CDR3 is TGTGCCAGCAGCCCTACCAACAGGGACACCGGGGAGCTGTTTTTT. Translation gives CASSPTNRDTGELFF. This rearrangement joins TRBV9 to TRBJ2-2; maybe TRBD1 (6 bases). The ends were cut back, 4 bases at V and 3 bases at J, with 13 bases in the middle. This CDR3 comprises 15 residues. CDR1 is SGDLS and CDR2 is YYNGEE in the germline V gene.

The V call is TRBV21-1, the J call TRBJ2-1; the D call TRBD2 from the table was never checked on the DNA. TRBV21-1 is a pseudogene. This CDR3 has 19 amino acids. The CDR3 spells CASSKGAGTSQSSYNEQFF. In DNA form, the CDR3 reads TGTGCCAGCAGCAAAGGGGCGGGGACTTCCCAGAGCTCCTACAATGAGCAGTTCTTC.

This clonotype was counted a few times. The junction and the germline gene differ at one end; a read error may be behind it. The genes are TRBV7-7 and TRBJ2-2, with 11 bases aligning to TRBD2. Germline V gives CDR1 SSHAT, CDR2 FNYEAQ (reference sequence). This CDR3 region has 18 residues. CDR3 sequence reads: CASSPGLAGRGNTGELFF. In DNA form, the CDR3 reads TGTGCTAGCAGCCCCGGACTAGCGGGCCGGGGGAACACCGGGGAGCTGTTTTTT.

This clonotype was detected ten times or more. In DNA form, the CDR3 reads TGTGCCAGCAGTTTGGGGGGCAAACTGTTTTTT. The encoded protein is CASSLGGKLFF. J is TRBJ1-4 and V is TRBV7-2; D may be TRBD1 (6 bases). The CDR3 sequence is 11 residues long. Germline CDR1 is SGHTA and CDR2 is FQGNSA. Trimming left V 6 bases short and J 11 bases short, with 10 bases between. The complete variable domain, with remaining parts taken from reference TRBV7-2 and TRBJ1-4, reads GAGVSQSPSNKVTEKGKDVELRCDPISGHTALYWYRQSLGQGLEFLIYFQGNSAPDKSGLPSDRFSAERTGGSVSTLTIQRTQQEDSAVYLCASSLGGKLFFGSGTQLSVL.

This clonotype was seen only a few times. The rearrangement links TRBV9 to TRBJ2-3, with 8 positions matching TRBD2. Germline assignment: CDR1 SGDLS and CDR2 YYNGEE. The CDR3 runs 14 residues. V was clipped by 3 bases and J by 6 bases; unmatched bases: 6. The CDR3 DNA reads as TGTGCCAGCAGCGCGGGACTAGAGGTTGATACGCAGTATTTT. The encoded protein is CASSAGLEVDTQYF.

This clonotype was detected ten times or more. The chain combines TRBV15 with TRBJ2-7; D is uncertain. This CDR3 contains 12 residues. Germline V gene lookup returns CDR1 LNHNV and CDR2 YYDKDF (reference sequence). Between the trimmed V and J ends, which lost 3 bases and 4 bases, there was a span of 7 bases. The CDR3 nucleotides read TGTGCCACCAGCAGGCGTCCTTACGAGCAGTACTTC. Its protein is CATSRRPYEQYF. The full variable domain, in which reference TRBV15 and TRBJ2-7 provide the parts outside the CDR3, is DAMVIQNPRYQVTQFGKPVTLSCSQTLNHNVMYWYQQKSSQAPKLLFHYYDKDFNNEADTPDNFQSRRPNTSFCFLDIRSPGLGDTAMYLCATSRRPYEQYFGPGTRLTVT.

This clonotype was detected many times. This chain links TRBV5-1 with TRBJ2-7, with D tentatively TRBD2 (6 bases). V dropped 1 base and J dropped 5 bases, with 13 bases sitting between them. Per the germline V gene, CDR1 is SGHRS and CDR2 is YFSETQ. The CDR3 consists of 14 residues. The CDR3: CASSLSGSYDEQYF. CDR3 nucleotides: TGCGCCAGCAGCTTGAGCGGGTCGTACGACGAGCAGTACTTC.

The rearrangement uses TRBV28 and TRBJ2-3; D could derive from TRBD1 or TRBD2 (5 bases each). This CDR3 is 14 amino acids long. Per germline, CDR1 MDHEN and CDR2 SYDVKM. V dropped 9 bases and J dropped 1 base, with 14 bases sitting between them. The CDR3 loop reads CASAPGPGTDTQYF. The CDR3 DNA sequence: TGTGCCAGTGCCCCGGGACCCGGCACAGATACGCAGTATTTT.

This clonotype was seen only a few times. V is TRBV6-2 or TRBV6-3 and J is TRBJ2-2, with TRBD2 as a possible D gene (5 bases). The CDR3 is 15 amino acids. Germline CDR1 MNHEY, CDR2 SVGEGT. Trimming shortened V by 4 bases and J by 2 bases, and 11 bases separated the two germline ends. CDR3 sequence reads: CASSFGIVNTGELFF. Written as DNA, the CDR3 is TGTGCCAGCAGTTTCGGGATAGTTAACACCGGGGAGCTGTTTTTT.

This clonotype was counted only a few times. The rearrangement links TRBV5-1 to TRBJ2-5; D is ambiguous. The V gene's germline CDR1 is SGHRS and CDR2 YFSETQ. This CDR3 is built from 15 residues. The V gene lost 2 bases and the J gene lost 1 base, with 12 bases spanning the gap. CDR3 in DNA: TGCGCCAGCAGCTTAGGATGGGGTGCCCAAGAGACCCAGTACTTC. Its protein product is CASSLGWGAQETQYF.

A few counts support this clonotype. The chain carries TRBV12-3 or TRBV12-4 and TRBJ1-5; the match to TRBD1 covers 10 bases. The trim removed 5 bases at V and 2 bases at J, leaving 9 bases unmatched. This CDR3 is 17 amino acids long. Here the CDR3 reads CASSGGTGTGGNQPQHF. The CDR3 coding sequence is TGTGCCAGCAGTGGGGGAACCGGGACAGGGGGCAATCAGCCCCAGCATTTT.

There are a few counts of this clonotype. This chain joins TRBV6-2 or TRBV6-3 and TRBJ2-7, with D hard to call. This CDR3 region has 13 residues. The V gene lost 0 bases and the J gene lost 2 bases, with 5 bases spanning the gap. Germline values: CDR1 MNHEY, CDR2 SVGEGT. The CDR3 nucleotides are TGTGCCAGCAGTTACTCGAGCCCCTACGAGCAGTACTTC. It is translated as CASSYSSPYEQYF.

The rearrangement joins TRBV7-2 to TRBJ2-1, with D possibly matching TRBD1 (5 bases). Germline CDR1 is SGHTA and CDR2 is FQGNSA. The CDR3 is 11 residues long. Trimming took 11 bases from V and 4 from J, leaving 9 bases between them. Here the CDR3 reads CAGALYNEQFF. The CDR3 coding sequence is TGTGCCGGGGCTTTGTACAATGAGCAGTTCTTC.

This clonotype was seen ten or more times. The chain has TRBV9 and TRBJ1-4; D ambiguous. The ends were cut back, 3 bases at V and 10 bases at J, with 7 bases in the middle. The CDR3 is 11 residues long. Germline-derived CDR1 and CDR2 are SGDLS and YYNGEE. The CDR3 region is CASSGGGKLFF. The CDR3 region has the DNA TGTGCCAGCAGCGGCGGTGGAAAACTGTTTTTT. Complete variable domain (other parts from reference TRBV9 and TRBJ1-4): DSGVTQTPKHLITATGQRVTLRCSPRSGDLSVYWYQQSLDQGLQFLIQYYNGEERAKGNILERFSAQQFPDLHSELNLSSLELGDSALYFCASSGGGKLFFGSGTQLSVL.

This clonotype was counted many times. The V and J genes are TRBV29-1 and TRBJ2-1, with 8 bases aligning to TRBD2. Trimming at V came to 7 bases and at J to 8 bases, leaving 1 base not matched to a gene. The CDR3 loop spans 10 amino acids. CDR1 and CDR2 from the germline V gene are SQVTM and ANQGSEA. CDR3 loop: CSAGGDEQFF. For the CDR3, the DNA is TGCAGCGCCGGGGGGGATGAGCAGTTCTTC.

The chain couples TRBV29-1 to TRBJ2-3, with 11 bases aligning to TRBD2. The CDR3 is 14 residues long. The ends lost 4 bases at V and 2 bases at J; junction bases unmatched: 2. The germline V gene encodes CDR1 SQVTM and CDR2 ANQGSEA. The CDR3 region is CSVGLAGNTDTQYF. In DNA form, the CDR3 reads TGCAGCGTTGGACTAGCGGGGAACACAGATACGCAGTATTTT.